A selection of T cell receptor beta chains follows, all from one sample in a study of post-analysis software for immune sequencing data. TCRdb re-called the PCR reads through MiXCR, storing one row per CDR3 protein. This table holds hundreds of thousands of distinct CDR3 sequences, 25% to 30% found once. Sequencing was performed on blood. The receptors were sampled from a girl aged 10 to 17 with multiple sclerosis. Both conserved end residues are trimmed from each CDR3. D genes are given only for firm matches.

length	D	V	J	CDR3
12	TRBD1	TRBV29-1	TRBJ2-7	SAGPGQATYEQY
11	.	TRBV29-1	TRBJ2-7	SVRTGGPYEQY
13	TRBD1	TRBV7-2	TRBJ2-5	ASSARQGALKTQY
13	.	TRBV5-5	TRBJ1-2	ASSLSSGINYGYT
12	TRBD2	TRBV28	TRBJ2-3	ASALAGGGDTQY
13	.	TRBV20-1	TRBJ2-5	SARDLGRGGWEQY
14	TRBD2	TRBV9	TRBJ2-1	ASSETGTSAPNEQF
15	TRBD2	TRBV5-4	TRBJ2-3	ASTRLVVAGGRDTQY
10	.	TRBV7-9	TRBJ1-4	ASSLETEKLF
13	.	TRBV28	TRBJ2-1	ASSPNRVAYNEQF
12	.	TRBV29-1	TRBJ2-5	SVEGVGTQETQY
13	TRBD1	TRBV29-1	TRBJ2-2	SVRVRGRGTGELF
13	.	TRBV4-1	TRBJ2-5	ASSQDFGPQGTQY
13	.	TRBV9	TRBJ1-1	ASSVGGRVGAEAF
9	.	TRBV10-3	TRBJ2-1	AISDLNEQF
12	.	TRBV14	TRBJ2-7	ASSLKETSYEQY
13	.	TRBV6-5	TRBJ1-1	ASSYSWLTGTEAF
15	TRBD1	TRBV7-9	TRBJ2-3	ASSQAGTGGSTDTQY
14	TRBD1	TRBV7-9	TRBJ2-5	ASSFSGRGNMGTQY
13	.	TRBV6-4	TRBJ2-3	ASRSGVRDSDTQY
13	TRBD2	TRBV28	TRBJ2-3	ASTYPGLSTDTQY
13	TRBD2	TRBV24-1	.	ATSDQTSGSYEQY
13	TRBD1	TRBV2	.	ASSESAGTGVEQY
12	.	TRBV20-1	TRBJ1-5	SAREAGAGQPQH
12	.	TRBV12-3/TRBV12-4	TRBJ2-5	ASSSGPHQETQY
13	.	TRBV6-2/TRBV6-3	TRBJ1-4	ASSYARADNEKLF
14	.	TRBV29-1	TRBJ1-1	SVHRRTEDQNTEAF
12	.	TRBV10-3	TRBJ2-5	AISARGDQETQY
16	TRBD2	TRBV27	TRBJ2-3	ASSTTGTSGGRTDTQY
14	TRBD1	TRBV7-2	TRBJ1-2	ASSKGGTGGGDGYT
12	.	TRBV10-3	TRBJ1-5	AIGLLGNNQPQH
13	.	TRBV5-1	TRBJ2-3	ASSATDPSTDTQY
13	TRBD2	TRBV7-8	TRBJ2-1	ASSPRLAGIDEQF
13	TRBD1	TRBV6-2/TRBV6-3	TRBJ2-5	ASSYHRTGSETQY
15	.	TRBV4-3	TRBJ2-7	ASSQDPRGTPSYEQY
10	TRBD1	TRBV10-3	TRBJ2-5	AISGRGQGEY
11	.	TRBV4-1	TRBJ2-3	ASSQEGRGTQY
12	.	TRBV6-4	TRBJ2-1	ASSQFVGYNEQF
18	.	TRBV6-2/TRBV6-3	TRBJ1-1	ASSYSRWAGTNRLNTEAF
11	.	TRBV29-1	TRBJ1-2	SVIVGGAGGYT
15	.	TRBV5-1	TRBJ2-1	ASSLTVLGRRGGEQF
12	.	TRBV7-9	TRBJ2-7	ASSFTGVVHEQY